This T cell receptor (beta chain) emerged from a study of beta chain features in type 1 diabetes. As for this clone: Its target is not known.

Findings of the study overall: Type 1 diabetes patients showed fewer insertions and more deletions at VDJ junctions.

Trimming cost V 4 bases and J 7 bases, with 11 bases left between them. The CDR3 is 12 residues long. Per germline, CDR1 MGHDK and CDR2 SYGVNS. Since all of the isolated RNA was reverse transcribed, expressed TCRB transcripts were what got sequenced. Only in-frame clones appear in the TCRdb table, and some are missing; sequencing was by immunoSEQ multiplex PCR. Of 450,000 to 600,000 clones listed, 30% are singletons. Sequencing was performed on naive CD4+ T cells from blood. This chain joins TRBV25-1 and TRBJ2-7, with D possibly TRBD2 on 6 matching bases. This receptor was identified in a man between 18 and 29 years old in good health. The CDR3 region is CASSASAGEQYF. The CDR3 bases are TGTGCCAGCAGTGCTAGCGCAGGGGAGCAGTACTTC.